The 5 T cell receptor beta chains below all came from one sample that was sequenced in a study of blood T cell repertoires in COVID-19. Using immunoSEQ multiplex PCR, the repertoire was profiled, and TCRdb retains in-frame clones only, with some absent. The sample holds over 65,000 clones, about nine tenths seen once. The sequencing input was peripheral blood. The receptor source for this set is a human donor in a cohort sampled during active COVID-19.

The chain is built from TRBV9 and TRBJ2-5, with 10 bases matching TRBD1. Germline loops: CDR1 SGDLS, CDR2 YYNGEE. This CDR3 is built from 16 residues. The V gene end was trimmed by 3 bases and the J gene end by 4 bases; junction bases not matched to a gene: 9. The CDR3 loop is CASSDGQGVVSETQYF. The DNA for the CDR3 is TGTGCCAGCAGCGACGGACAGGGGGTAGTGTCAGAGACCCAGTACTTC. The full variable domain, its missing parts supplied by reference TRBV9 and TRBJ2-5, is DSGVTQTPKHLITATGQRVTLRCSPRSGDLSVYWYQQSLDQGLQFLIQYYNGEERAKGNILERFSAQQFPDLHSELNLSSLELGDSALYFCASSDGQGVVSETQYFGPGTRLLVL.

The chain has TRBV4-3 and TRBJ2-7, with 8 bases fitting TRBD2. Germline V lookup: CDR1 LGHNA, CDR2 YSLEER. The CDR3 extends over 14 amino acids. With 1 base clipped from V and 7 bases from J, the junction kept 6 bases outside the gene matches. CDR3 sequence: CASSQVGGGGEQYF. CDR3 in DNA: TGCGCCAGCAGCCAAGTAGGTGGCGGGGGGGAGCAGTACTTC.

DNA of the CDR3: TGTGCCAGCAGCGCTAATCTAGCGGGGAGCACAGATACGCAGTATTTT. Protein sequence: CASSANLAGSTDTQYF. The rearrangement joins TRBV9 to TRBJ2-3; 9 bases match TRBD2. J lost 0 bases, V lost 3 bases, and 5 bases had no gene match. Germline values: CDR1 SGDLS, CDR2 YYNGEE. The CDR3 is 16 residues long.

This clone was seen only once. The chain combines TRBV27 with TRBJ1-4; 7 nucleotides align to TRBD1. V shed 5 bases and J 7 bases; nucleotides not matched to a gene: 7. Germline V gene sequence: CDR1 MNHEY, CDR2 SMNVEV (reference sequence). CDR3 size: 14 residues. As DNA, the CDR3 is TGTGCCAGCAGTCAAAGACAGGGCGGTGAAAAACTGTTTTTT. Translating gives CASSQRQGGEKLFF.

DNA for the CDR3: TGTGCCAGCAGCGATGGTACAGGGGTTGAGCAGTTCTTC. Its translation is CASSDGTGVEQFF. The chain uses TRBV7-3 and TRBJ2-1, with TRBD1 identical over 7 bases. This CDR3 region has 13 residues. V trimming: 5 bases; J trimming: 9 bases; junction bases outside the gene matches: 7. Germline lookup yields CDR1 SGHTA and CDR2 FQGTGA.